These 21 T cell receptor beta chains were sequenced from one sample in a study of T cell responses to AZD1222 COVID-19 vaccine. TCRdb keeps only in-frame clones here, not all; method: immunoSEQ multiplex PCR. Of approximately 160,000 clones in the sample, roughly 87% were seen once. The sample was peripheral blood, taken on day 0 of AZD1222 vaccination. These receptors originate from an adult in good health.

The chain recombines TRBV3-1 (or the pseudogene TRBV3-2) with TRBJ2-3, with D tentatively TRBD2 (5 bases). With 4 bases removed from V and 5 bases from J, the gap between germline ends came to 7 bases. Germline V lookup: CDR1 LGHDT, CDR2 YNNKEL (reference sequence). CDR3 length: 12 residues. Here the CDR3 DNA reads TGTGCCAGCAGCCGGCGGGTAGATACGCAGTATTTT. This codes for CASSRRVDTQYF.

This clone was observed once. This sequence joins TRBV3-1 (or the pseudogene TRBV3-2) and TRBJ1-6; weak D call: TRBD1 (5 bases). CDR3 length: 13 residues. The germline V gene encodes CDR1 LGHDT and CDR2 YNNKEL (reference sequence). The V end lost 3 bases, the J end lost 9 bases, and 9 bases lay between the germline ends. The CDR3 bases are TGTGCCAGCAGCCAGCTCAGGGTTTCACCCCTCCACTTT. Residues: CASSQLRVSPLHF.

The gene calls are TRBV11-2 and TRBJ1-1; possibly TRBD1 for D (6 bases). Per the germline V gene, CDR1 is SGHAT and CDR2 is FQNNGV. Deletions cut 5 bases from V and 5 bases from J, with 12 bases between. The CDR3 totals 13 residues. CDR3 in DNA: TGTGCCAGCAGCCCACAGGGCTGGACTGAAGCTTTCTTT. This codes for CASSPQGWTEAFF.

This clone was counted once. V is TRBV15 and J is TRBJ2-1; TRBD2 aligns across 7 bases. The CDR3 covers 16 residues. Germline V gene sequence: CDR1 LNHNV, CDR2 YYDKDF (reference sequence). Trimming removed 1 base from V and 1 base from J; junction bases left unmatched: 4. CDR3 bases: TGTGCCACCAGCAGAGGGGGGGGAGTATCCTACAATGAGCAGTTCTTC. Protein sequence: CATSRGGGVSYNEQFF.

The chain recombines TRBV5-1 with TRBJ2-2; the D gene is possibly TRBD1 (6 bases). Germline loops: CDR1 SGHRS, CDR2 YFSETQ. There are 14 residues in the CDR3. Trimming took 0 bases from V and 6 from J, leaving 9 bases between them. The CDR3 DNA reads TGCGCCAGCAGCTTGGGGACAGTCGCCGGGGAGCTGTTTTTT. Translated, it gives CASSLGTVAGELFF.

The genes are TRBV10-2 and TRBJ1-2; no definite D call. CDR3 length equals 15 residues. Trimming stripped 3 bases from V and 4 bases from J, with 15 bases between. Germline CDR1 and CDR2: WSHSY and SAAADI. Here the CDR3 DNA reads TGCGCCAGCAGTGAAGATGCCGGCGTGGGCTATGGCTACACCTTC. Its translation is CASSEDAGVGYGYTF.

The gene calls are TRBV27 and TRBJ1-2; TRBD1 is a possible D gene (5 bases). V was trimmed by 0 bases and J by 6 bases, leaving 11 bases between them. The CDR3 runs to 14 residues. In germline, CDR1 is MNHEY, CDR2 SMNVEV (reference sequence). CDR3 protein: CASSLSAGYDGYTF. The CDR3 nucleotides are TGTGCCAGCAGTTTATCGGCAGGGTACGATGGCTACACCTTC.

The gene calls are TRBV9 and TRBJ2-7; D tentatively reads TRBD1 or TRBD2 (6 bases each). The CDR3 runs 18 residues. Trimming cost V 0 bases and J 3 bases, with 22 bases left between them. Germline V CDR1 and CDR2: SGDLS, YYNGEE. CDR3 nucleotides: TGTGCCAGCAGCGTAGCTTTTTCTGGCGGAGGGGGTAACTACGAGCAGTACTTC. It translates to CASSVAFSGGGGNYEQYF. Together with reference TRBV9 and TRBJ2-7, the CDR3 gives the full variable domain: DSGVTQTPKHLITATGQRVTLRCSPRSGDLSVYWYQQSLDQGLQFLIQYYNGEERAKGNILERFSAQQFPDLHSELNLSSLELGDSALYFCASSVAFSGGGGNYEQYFGPGTRLTVT.

The rearrangement links TRBV19 to TRBJ2-1; 9 positions match TRBD2. The junction had 11 bases not matched to a gene; V was cut back by 2 bases and J by 6 bases. The V gene's germline CDR1 is LNHDA and CDR2 SQIVND (reference sequence). This CDR3 is 17 amino acids long. CDR3 protein: CASSILSGGRAPNEQFF. In DNA form, the CDR3 reads TGTGCCAGTAGTATACTCTCTGGCGGGAGGGCCCCCAATGAGCAGTTCTTC.

The V call is TRBV7-7, the J call TRBJ2-2; the D is unclear. The V end lost 5 bases, the J end lost 7 bases, and 23 bases lay between the germline ends. Germline V gene sequence: CDR1 SSHAT, CDR2 FNYEAQ (reference sequence). This CDR3 is built from 17 residues. The CDR3 loop reads CASSPTPTDRRGGELFF. The CDR3 nucleotides are TGTGCCAGCAGCCCAACGCCTACCGACCGGAGAGGCGGGGAGCTGTTTTTT.

This clone was detected only a few times. The chain is built from TRBV5-5 and TRBJ2-1; weak D call: TRBD2 (5 bases). The V gene's germline CDR1 is SGHKS and CDR2 YYEKEE (reference sequence). Trimming stripped 0 bases from V and 8 bases from J, with 18 bases between. The CDR3 covers 16 residues. This CDR3 is CASSLAWLAPSDEQFF. DNA for the CDR3: TGTGCCAGCAGCTTGGCTTGGCTAGCCCCAAGCGATGAGCAGTTCTTC.

The chain recombines TRBV3-1 (or the pseudogene TRBV3-2) with TRBJ2-7, with 12 nucleotides matching TRBD1. V lost 5 bases to trimming and J lost 9 bases; unmatched junction nucleotides: 5. The germline gives CDR1 LGHDT, CDR2 YNNKEL (reference sequence). The CDR3 loop spans 13 amino acids. The CDR3 nucleotides are TGTGCCAGCAGCTTGGGACAGGGGGCTGGGCAGTACTTC. This sequence encodes CASSLGQGAGQYF.

The DNA for the CDR3 is TGTGCCAGCAGCTCGACAGGGCTGGGGGAGACCCAGTACTTC. It yields the protein CASSSTGLGETQYF. The chain links TRBV7-9 to TRBJ2-5, with 7 bases fitting TRBD1. CDR3 length equals 14 residues. Germline V gene data show CDR1 as SEHNR and CDR2 as FQNEAQ (reference sequence). V lost 4 bases to trimming and J lost 5 bases; unmatched junction nucleotides: 7. The variable domain in full, completed from reference TRBV7-9 and TRBJ2-5, reads DTGVSQNPRHKITKRGQNVTFRCDPISEHNRLYWYRQTLGQGPEFLTYFQNEAQLEKSRLLSDRFSAERPKGSFSTLEIQRTEQGDSAMYLCASSSTGLGETQYFGPGTRLLVL.

The gene calls are TRBV14 and TRBJ2-7; D ambiguous. Trimming pared 2 bases from V and 5 bases from J, leaving 19 bases between. CDR1 is SGHDN, CDR2 FVKESK, per germline. The CDR3 sequence is 16 residues long. The CDR3 region is CASSQPHLGNGNEQYF. CDR3 sequence (DNA): TGTGCCAGCAGCCAACCCCACCTAGGGAACGGCAACGAGCAGTACTTC. The variable domain in full, with the rest retrieved from reference TRBV14 and TRBJ2-7, is EAGVTQFPSHSVIEKGQTVTLRCDPISGHDNLYWYRRVMGKEIKFLLHFVKESKQDESGMPNNRFLAERTGGTYSTLKVQPAELEDSGVYFCASSQPHLGNGNEQYFGPGTRLTVT.

The CDR3 reads CASSLSEAVVSYEQYF. For the CDR3, the DNA is TGTGCCAGCAGCTTATCGGAGGCTGTCGTCTCCTACGAGCAGTACTTC. J is TRBJ2-7 and V is TRBV7-9; D is possibly TRBD2 (5 bases). Germline V gene lookup returns CDR1 SEHNR and CDR2 FQNEAQ (reference sequence). The germline V and J ends were trimmed by 2 bases and 0 bases, with 14 bases remaining between them. The CDR3 totals 16 residues.

The chain has TRBV9 and TRBJ2-3; TRBD1 or TRBD2 may be the D gene (5 bases each). From germline, CDR1 is SGDLS and CDR2 YYNGEE. The CDR3 runs 16 residues. Trimming cost V 0 bases and J 2 bases, with 13 bases left between them. The CDR3 loop reads CASSVVGGTVTDTQYF. The CDR3, as DNA: TGTGCCAGCAGCGTAGTTGGGGGAACCGTCACAGATACGCAGTATTTT.

V is TRBV30 and J is TRBJ1-3; D is unclear. V shed 4 bases and J shed 2 bases, with 9 bases lying between them. Germline loops: CDR1 GTSNPN, CDR2 SVGIG (reference sequence). This CDR3 is 13 amino acids long. The CDR3: CAWKIAAGNTIYF. For the CDR3, the DNA is TGTGCCTGGAAGATAGCGGCTGGAAACACCATATATTTT.

The rearrangement joins TRBV5-1 to TRBJ2-7; 11 nucleotides line up with TRBD2. Trimming removed 0 bases from V and 2 bases from J; junction bases left unmatched: 7. CDR1 and CDR2 (germline): SGHRS, YFSETQ. CDR3 length: 17 residues. The CDR3 DNA reads as TGCGCCAGCAGCTTGGAACTAGCGGGAGTTATCGCCTACGAGCAGTACTTC. The encoded protein is CASSLELAGVIAYEQYF.

The V gene is TRBV9, the J gene TRBJ2-6; D is uncertain. The CDR3 is 18 amino acids. Trimming cost V 2 bases and J 1 base, with 16 bases left between them. CDR1 and CDR2 from the germline V gene are SGDLS and YYNGEE. The CDR3 DNA reads as TGTGCCAGCAGCGTCCCCCGAGACGGCGATTCTGGGGCCAACGTCCTGACTTTC. Its protein is CASSVPRDGDSGANVLTF.

V gene TRBV5-4 combines with J gene TRBJ2-3; D gene ambiguous. CDR1 is SGHNT, CDR2 YYREEE, per germline (reference sequence). The CDR3 runs 14 residues. Trimming shortened V by 4 bases and J by 2 bases, and 11 bases separated the two germline ends. The CDR3 sequence is CASSQTTPTDTQYF. The CDR3 DNA reads as TGTGCCAGCAGCCAGACCACACCCACAGATACGCAGTATTTT.

About this clone itself: At one of its ends the junction is not consistent with the germline gene, which may arise from a read error. This chain's CDR3 is CASSLSSSHEQYF. As DNA, the CDR3 is TGTGCCAGCAGTTTATCAAGCTCCCACGAGCAGTACTTC. V gene TRBV27 combines with J gene TRBJ2-7, with D hard to call. Germline CDR1 and CDR2: MNHEY and SMNVEV (reference sequence). The CDR3 is made up of 13 amino acids.